This TCR beta chain was observed in a study of T-cell reconstitution after alpha-beta-depleted transplantation in children. Unique molecular identifiers were incorporated when the TCRbeta library was constructed. TCRdb independently ran MiXCR on the PCR reads; one entry per CDR3 protein. Of about 540,000 distinct CDR3 sequences listed, about 17% are singletons. A few counts support this clonotype. CDR1 SEHNR and CDR2 FQNEAQ come from the germline V gene (reference sequence). There are 16 residues in the CDR3. The V gene end was trimmed by 2 bases and the J gene end by 7 bases; junction bases not matched to a gene: 12.

The clonotype was recovered from a human donor who donated a stem cell graft to a child with acute lymphoblastic leukemia. The material sequenced was PBMCs from the stem cell graft donor, taken from the stem cell graft. The rearrangement links TRBV7-9 to TRBJ1-2; TRBD1 matches at 8 bases. The CDR3 nucleotides are TGTGCCAGCAGCTTAACGATACAGGGGGGCATCTCTGGCTACACCTTC. It yields the protein CASSLTIQGGISGYTF.